This TCR beta chain was sequenced in a study of blood T cell repertoires in COVID-19. Clones were sequenced by immunoSEQ multiplex PCR, and TCRdb holds only the in-frame ones, with some missing. The sample has tens of thousands of clones, more than 90% seen once; the top ten hold under 0.4%. Sample: peripheral blood. The receptor's source is a man aged 45 to 65 with COVID-19, enrolled during active disease.

The CDR3 spells CASSSGQGRSQPQHF. As DNA, the CDR3 is TGTGCCAGCAGTTCCGGACAGGGGCGGTCTCAGCCCCAGCATTTT. The chain carries TRBV27 and TRBJ1-5; 9 bases map to TRBD1. The CDR3 consists of 15 residues. Germline V gene lookup returns CDR1 MNHEY and CDR2 SMNVEV (reference sequence). V dropped 4 bases and J dropped 6; count of bases not matched to a gene: 7.